This T cell receptor (beta chain) was sequenced in a study of brain T cells in children with intractable seizures. Study conclusions and caveats: Clones missing pre-surgery may reflect undersampling of that blood sample.

Documented time point: blood from clinic visit 5 months post-surgery; TSC patient then seizure free. Sequencing was limited to surgery cases with top T cell transcript signatures in brain tissue. At least one anti-epileptic drug was given before surgery. Some clones are missing from TCRdb's copy, which holds only in-frame ones; the method was immunoSEQ multiplex PCR. The data hold about 350,000 clones, with about 93% observed a single time. In its sample, this clone was seen once. Its antigen remains unknown. The CDR3 covers 15 residues. V lost 5 bases, J lost 4 bases, and 16 bases lay in between. Germline CDR1 is SGHNT and CDR2 is YENEEA.

V usage is TRBV11-3 and J usage is TRBJ2-3; no reliable D call. Sequencing used peripheral blood, obtained 4 to 6 months after surgery. This TCR was recovered from a boy under two years old with tuberous sclerosis and intractable seizures. The CDR3 DNA reads TGTGCCAGCAGCCCCTGGGGTCATGGCCCAGATACGCAGTATTTT. This sequence encodes CASSPWGHGPDTQYF.